The 31 T cell receptor beta chains reported below all come from one sample, sequenced in a study of regulatory T cells in long-lasting Graves disease. Time point denoted: persistent/refractory GD, antithyroid drugs over 5 years with positive TRAb. Making the TCR library involved RNA that had been extracted from PBMCs. CDR3-region Arm-PCR and iRepertoire HTBI primers produced the TCR beta libraries. TCRdb fed the multiplex PCR reads into MiXCR, producing one record per CDR3 protein. The profile covers 500,000 to 700,000 distinct CDR3 sequences, with 25% to 35% appearing a single time and roughly 40% taken by the ten largest. Sample: peripheral blood mononuclear cells (PBMCs), taken when the disease was refractory, from a patient treated with antithyroid drugs. Receptor source: a female donor with Graves disease.

This clonotype was counted at least ten times. The V gene is TRBV2, the J gene TRBJ1-2; weak D call: TRBD1 (5 bases). The germline V gene encodes CDR1 SNHLY and CDR2 FYNNEI. Deletions cut 3 bases from V and 3 bases from J, with 11 bases between. This CDR3 region has 14 residues. The CDR3 DNA sequence: TGTGCCAGCAGTGATCCGGGGGATGACTATGGCTACACCTTC. Amino acids: CASSDPGDDYGYTF.

The rearrangement joins TRBV6-1 to TRBJ1-2, with 8 positions matching TRBD1. CDR3 length: 15 residues. Germline CDR1 and CDR2: MNHNS and SASEGT. J gave up 4 bases and V 4 bases, and 8 bases lay outside the gene matches. This chain's CDR3 is CASSVDRGSAYGYTF. DNA of the CDR3: TGTGCCAGCAGTGTTGACAGGGGATCGGCCTATGGCTACACCTTC.

This sequence joins TRBV2 and TRBJ2-2, with 10 bases that match TRBD2. CDR3 length: 17 residues. CDR1 is SNHLY, CDR2 FYNNEI, per germline. V trimming: 8 bases; J trimming: 4 bases; junction bases outside the gene matches: 13. CDR3 in amino acids: CASARLAGAAGTGELFF. CDR3 nucleotides: TGTGCCAGCGCTCGGCTAGCGGGAGCTGCGGGCACCGGGGAGCTGTTTTTT.

The rearrangement links TRBV12-5 to TRBJ1-3; 11 nucleotides line up with TRBD1. CDR1 is LGHNT, CDR2 FRNRAP, per germline. CDR3 size: 14 residues. The CDR3 sequence is CEARDRGNGNTIYF. The CDR3 DNA reads TGTGAAGCCCGGGACAGGGGGAATGGAAACACCATATATTTT.

This clonotype has a handful of counts. The chain combines TRBV6-2 or TRBV6-3 with TRBJ2-7; 9 bases agree with TRBD1. The V gene's germline CDR1 is MNHEY and CDR2 SVGEGT. CDR3 length equals 13 residues. With V trimmed by 1 base and J by 7 bases, 2 bases remained unmatched. The CDR3 DNA follows: TGTGCCAGCAGTTACTATGGGACAGGGGAGCAGTACTTC. Its protein product is CASSYYGTGEQYF.

V gene TRBV7-2 combines with J gene TRBJ1-2; D is unclear. The CDR3 runs 13 residues. Per the germline V gene, CDR1 is SGHTA and CDR2 is FQGNSA. V was pared by 5 bases and J by 4 bases, with 11 bases between. The DNA of the CDR3 is TGTGCCAGCAGCATCGCACCGTCCTATGGCTACACCTTC. This translates into CASSIAPSYGYTF.

V gene TRBV10-1 combines with J gene TRBJ1-4; possibly TRBD1 for D (5 bases). The CDR3 loop spans 15 amino acids. The germline gives CDR1 WNHNN, CDR2 SYGVQD (reference sequence). Trimming left V 9 bases short and J 0 bases short, with 14 bases between. CDR3 in DNA: TGCGCCAGAGAAGGACAAGTTGCAACTAATGAAAAACTGTTTTTT. Its protein is CAREGQVATNEKLFF.

The rearrangement joins TRBV20-1 to TRBJ1-1; no reliable D call. Trimming shortened V by 8 bases and J by 0 bases, and 13 bases separated the two germline ends. The CDR3 length is 13 residues. Germline V gene lookup returns CDR1 DFQATT and CDR2 SNEGSKA (reference sequence). CDR3 sequence: CSCGRGLNTEAFF. For the CDR3, the DNA is TGCAGTTGCGGGAGAGGGCTGAACACTGAAGCTTTCTTT.

This clonotype was observed once. The chain couples TRBV30 to TRBJ1-2, with 7 nucleotides matching TRBD1. The germline V gene encodes CDR1 GTSNPN and CDR2 SVGIG (reference sequence). V was pared by 2 bases and J by 6 bases, with 6 bases of the junction left unmatched. This CDR3 region has 13 residues. CDR3 sequence: CAWSYRGKDGYTF. CDR3 nucleotides: TGTGCCTGGAGTTACAGGGGAAAAGATGGCTACACCTTC.

The chain uses TRBV3-1 and TRBJ1-2; D ambiguous. CDR3 length equals 11 residues. Looked up from germline, CDR1 is LGHDT and CDR2 is YNNKEL (reference sequence). Trimming took off 8 bases at V and 7 bases at J, with 11 bases between the two ends. The CDR3 DNA reads as TGTGCCAGCTGGTCTGCGGTTGGCTACACCTTC. This encodes CASWSAVGYTF.

This clonotype appeared a few times. For the CDR3, the DNA is TGTGCCAGCAGTCGAAACTTGGATGGCCGGGGGAACACTGAAGCTTTCTTT. Protein product: CASSRNLDGRGNTEAFF. The J gene is TRBJ1-1, the V gene TRBV7-9, with D uncertain. Germline values: CDR1 SEHNR, CDR2 FQNEAQ (reference sequence). V lost 6 bases and J 1 base, leaving 21 bases between the germline ends. CDR3 length: 17 amino acids.

The genes are TRBV20-1 and TRBJ2-5; 10 bases line up with TRBD1. CDR1 and CDR2 (germline): DFQATT, SNEGSKA (reference sequence). This CDR3 has 15 residues. Losses at the gene ends were 6 bases for V and 5 bases for J; bases not matched to a gene: 12. CDR3 sequence reads: CSAAPPPGQGETQYF. The CDR3 coding sequence is TGCAGTGCCGCGCCTCCTCCGGGACAGGGGGAGACCCAGTACTTC.

V is TRBV5-6 and J is TRBJ2-7; a possible D gene is TRBD2 (5 bases). Between the trimmed V and J ends, which lost 0 bases and 3 bases, there was a span of 10 bases. From germline, CDR1 is SGHDT and CDR2 YYEEEE. The CDR3 covers 14 residues. DNA for the CDR3: TGTGCCAGCAGCTTGGGTGGGAGTGACTACGAGCAGTACTTC. Its translation: CASSLGGSDYEQYF. The variable domain in full, completed from reference TRBV5-6 and TRBJ2-7, reads DAGVTQSPTHLIKTRGQQVTLRCSPKSGHDTVSWYQQALGQGPQFIFQYYEEEERQRGNFPDRFSGHQFPNYSSELNVNALLLGDSALYLCASSLGGSDYEQYFGPGTRLTVT.

This clonotype was detected many times. CDR3 DNA: TGTGCCAGCAGCACGACAGGCTTGAGGCCCCAGCATTTT. It specifies CASSTTGLRPQHF. V is TRBV6-1 and J is TRBJ1-5; the D gene is possibly TRBD1 (6 bases). The CDR3 runs 13 residues. Trimming shortened V by 6 bases and J by 9 bases, and 15 bases separated the two germline ends. Germline V gives CDR1 MNHNS, CDR2 SASEGT.

This clonotype was counted a few times. The rearrangement joins TRBV11-3 to TRBJ2-2, with D perhaps TRBD2 (6 bases). Deletions cut 8 bases from V and 5 bases from J, with 18 bases between. Per germline, CDR1 SGHNT and CDR2 YENEEA. CDR3 length: 15 amino acids. CDR3 protein: CASGTGGGPTGELFF. CDR3 DNA: TGTGCCAGCGGGACTGGCGGAGGGCCGACCGGGGAGCTGTTTTTT.

V usage is TRBV3-1 and J usage is TRBJ1-5; perhaps TRBD1 as D (5 bases). V lost 2 bases and J lost 5, with 10 bases in between. The CDR3 has 14 amino acids. The germline V gene encodes CDR1 LGHDT and CDR2 YNNKEL (reference sequence). The CDR3 reads CASSQWAGDQPQHF. CDR3 nucleotides: TGTGCCAGCAGCCAATGGGCGGGGGATCAGCCCCAGCATTTT.

J is TRBJ1-3 and V is TRBV19; D remains unclear. The V and J ends lost 3 bases and 0 bases respectively, with 15 bases between them. Germline V gives CDR1 LNHDA, CDR2 SQIVND (reference sequence). The CDR3 contains 17 residues. In nucleotides, the CDR3 is TGTGCCAGTAGTATGAGTCCGGGAACTCTCTCTGGAAACACCATATATTTT. Translating it yields CASSMSPGTLSGNTIYF.

This clonotype was seen only a few times. The chain recombines TRBV20-1 with TRBJ1-2; D is uncertain. CDR1 and CDR2 from the germline V gene are DFQATT and SNEGSKA (reference sequence). Trimming stripped 6 bases from V and 4 bases from J, with 18 bases between. The CDR3 contains 14 residues. Here the CDR3 DNA reads TGCAGTGCCCGCTATGGCGGGAATACCTATGGCTACACCTTC. It encodes CSARYGGNTYGYTF.

V is TRBV3-1 and J is TRBJ1-5; unclear D gene. V was trimmed by 4 bases and J by 4 bases, leaving 14 bases between them. The CDR3 totals 15 residues. Germline V gene lookup returns CDR1 LGHDT and CDR2 YNNKEL (reference sequence). The CDR3 region is CASSPSAARNQPQHF. The CDR3 DNA is TGTGCCAGCAGCCCCTCCGCAGCCAGAAATCAGCCCCAGCATTTT.

In this sample, this clonotype turned up a few times. J is TRBJ2-2 and V is TRBV7-3; D may match TRBD1 or TRBD2 (5 bases each). Germline CDR1 SGHTA, CDR2 FQGTGA. The germline V and J ends were trimmed by 3 bases and 7 bases, with 9 bases remaining between them. The CDR3 runs to 13 residues. The CDR3 sequence is CASSFPGHGELFF. The CDR3 region has the DNA TGTGCCAGCAGCTTTCCGGGGCACGGGGAGCTGTTTTTT.

The CDR3 loop is CASSPSPGMNTEAFF. The CDR3 DNA follows: TGTGCCAGCTCACCCTCCCCAGGTATGAACACTGAAGCTTTCTTT. The V call is TRBV18, the J call TRBJ1-1; D not certain. Trimming cost V 3 bases and J 0 bases, with 11 bases left between them. This CDR3 is built from 15 residues. Germline CDR1 KGHSH, CDR2 LQKENI.

V usage is TRBV18 and J usage is TRBJ1-5, with 7 bases identical to TRBD1. Trimming cost V 8 bases and J 3 bases; bases outside gene matches: 7. The CDR3 is 14 amino acids. Per germline, CDR1 KGHSH and CDR2 LQKENI. This CDR3 is CASSRGTDNQPQHF. CDR3 sequence (DNA): TGTGCCAGCAGCCGTGGGACAGACAATCAGCCCCAGCATTTT.

As regards this clonotype: A much bigger clone sits one base away, suggesting this may be a read error. This sequence joins TRBV2 and TRBJ1-5; no clear D. The CDR3 contains 14 residues. V lost 4 bases and J lost 4, with 11 bases in between. Germline CDR1 SNHLY, CDR2 FYNNEI. This chain's CDR3 is CASSVGSQNQPQHF. The CDR3, as DNA: TGTGCCAGCAGTGTTGGGAGCCAAAATCAGCCCCAGCATTTT.

This clonotype was observed a few times. This chain connects TRBV12-3 or TRBV12-4 to TRBJ1-2; a weak D match, TRBD1 (5 bases). The V gene lost 6 bases and the J gene lost 4 bases, with 15 bases spanning the gap. This CDR3 spans 14 amino acids. CDR3 in amino acids: CASSITGRAYGYTF. CDR3 nucleotide sequence: TGTGCCAGCAGCATTACGGGCAGGGCCTATGGCTACACCTTC.

This clonotype has only a few counts. V is TRBV5-1 and J is TRBJ1-1; the D is unclear. The CDR3 spans 14 residues. Germline-derived CDR1 and CDR2 are SGHRS and YFSETQ. V was trimmed by 9 bases and J by 1 base, leaving 16 bases between them. As DNA, the CDR3 is TGCGCCACGCTCTATGAAAAGAGGAACACTGAAGCTTTCTTT. Encoded protein: CATLYEKRNTEAFF.

The J gene is TRBJ2-2, the V gene TRBV12-3 or TRBV12-4; 12 bases match TRBD2. This CDR3 is built from 17 residues. The V gene end was trimmed by 4 bases and the J gene end by 4 bases; junction bases not matched to a gene: 7. The CDR3 DNA follows: TGTGCCAGCAGTTCCAGACTAGCGGGAGTCCGCACCGGGGAGCTGTTTTTT. This sequence encodes CASSSRLAGVRTGELFF.

The genes are TRBV12-3 or TRBV12-4 and TRBJ1-1; a possible D gene is TRBD1 (5 bases). The V end lost 5 bases, the J end lost 9 bases, and 10 bases lay between the germline ends. This CDR3 spans 11 amino acids. CDR3 sequence (DNA): TGTGCCAGCAGTGGGACTGGGAAAGCTTTCTTT. It encodes CASSGTGKAFF.

This clonotype has more than one count but fewer than ten. The chain joins TRBV20-1 to TRBJ2-7; D is unresolved. The germline V and J ends were trimmed by 0 bases and 4 bases, with 16 bases remaining between them. The germline CDR1 and CDR2 sequences are DFQATT and SNEGSKA (reference sequence). The CDR3 consists of 15 residues. CDR3 DNA: TGCAGTGCTAGAGATCGGTATGGCAATGGGTACGAGCAGTACTTC. Its translation: CSARDRYGNGYEQYF.

This chain uses TRBV6-2 or TRBV6-3 with TRBJ1-6; D is perhaps TRBD1 (5 bases). This CDR3 is 16 amino acids long. Trimming pared 8 bases from V and 8 bases from J, leaving 22 bases between. Looked up from germline, CDR1 is MNHEY and CDR2 is SVGEGT. CDR3 residues: CASLNTAGRDDSPLHF. The CDR3 nucleotides read TGTGCCAGCCTAAATACCGCGGGCAGGGACGATTCACCCCTCCACTTT.

The chain has TRBV6-5 and TRBJ1-1; the D gene is possibly TRBD1 (5 bases). The germline V gene encodes CDR1 MNHEY and CDR2 SVGAGI. Between the trimmed V and J ends, which lost 0 bases and 10 bases, there was a span of 15 bases. The CDR3 sequence is 14 residues long. This CDR3 is CASSYSSGRRRAFF. CDR3 DNA sequence: TGTGCCAGCAGTTACTCCTCGGGGCGTCGCAGAGCTTTCTTT.

This clonotype came up a few times. V is TRBV7-9 and J is TRBJ2-7; D possibly uses TRBD1 or TRBD2 (5 bases each). The CDR3 covers 15 residues. V was shortened by 5 bases and J by 7 bases, with 21 bases between the two germline ends. The germline gives CDR1 SEHNR, CDR2 FQNEAQ (reference sequence). This CDR3 reads CASSPRGADDSEQYF. CDR3 bases: TGTGCCAGCAGCCCTAGAGGGGCCGACGACTCGGAGCAGTACTTC. Full variable domain (missing parts from reference TRBV7-9 and TRBJ2-7): DTGVSQNPRHKITKRGQNVTFRCDPISEHNRLYWYRQTLGQGPEFLTYFQNEAQLEKSRLLSDRFSAERPKGSFSTLEIQRTEQGDSAMYLCASSPRGADDSEQYFGPGTRLTVT.